Listed below are T cell receptor beta chains from one sample, sequenced in a study of shared clonotypes between healthy human individuals. Generated by immunoSEQ multiplex PCR, the TCRdb table keeps only in-frame clones and is missing some. The repertoire holds 2.5 million or so clones, with approximately 94% as singletons. The sample consisted of naive CD4+ T cells sorted from blood. The receptors here all came from a man younger than 35 in good health. Both conserved end residues are part of each CDR3. The order of the fields is V gene, J gene, clone size, D gene, CDR3 DNA, CDR3 protein. The D gene is left open where the match is weak. Clone size appears in some rows only: once, few, many, or a class for an expanded clone.

V gene: TRBV7-2
J gene: TRBJ2-7
clone size: NA
D gene: NA
CDR3 DNA: TGTGCCAGCAGCTTAAGGAAAGGGTTGTACGAGCAGTACTTC
CDR3 protein: CASSLRKGLYEQYF

V gene: TRBV6-5
J gene: TRBJ2-7
clone size: NA
D gene: TRBD2
CDR3 DNA: TGTGCCAGCAGCCTAAAAGCGGGAGCTGGGTACGAGCAGTACTTC
CDR3 protein: CASSLKAGAGYEQYF

V gene: TRBV6-5
J gene: TRBJ2-5
clone size: NA
D gene: NA
CDR3 DNA: TGTGCCAGCAGTTACTCTCTGGCCCTGTACCAAGAGACCCAGTACTTC
CDR3 protein: CASSYSLALYQETQYF

V gene: TRBV29-1
J gene: TRBJ2-7
clone size: NA
D gene: NA
CDR3 DNA: TGCAGCGTTAGGGCCGATGCCTACGAGCAGTACTTC
CDR3 protein: CSVRADAYEQYF

V gene: TRBV6-6
J gene: TRBJ2-2
clone size: NA
D gene: NA
CDR3 DNA: TGTGCCAGCAGTAAAAGGACTGGGAACACCGGGGAGCTGTTTTTT
CDR3 protein: CASSKRTGNTGELFF

V gene: TRBV6-1
J gene: TRBJ1-3
clone size: NA
D gene: NA
CDR3 DNA: TGTGCCAGCAGTGAAGTGAAGGGCCTTGGAAACACCATATATTTT
CDR3 protein: CASSEVKGLGNTIYF

V gene: TRBV7-9
J gene: TRBJ2-3
clone size: NA
D gene: NA
CDR3 DNA: TGTGCCAGCTGCCAGGTAGCGGGCACAGATACGCAGTATTTT
CDR3 protein: CASCQVAGTDTQYF

V gene: TRBV27
J gene: TRBJ1-1
clone size: NA
D gene: TRBD1
CDR3 DNA: TGTGCCAGCAGTTTATCGGGACAGGGTACAGCTTTCTTT
CDR3 protein: CASSLSGQGTAFF

V gene: TRBV30
J gene: TRBJ2-1
clone size: NA
D gene: NA
CDR3 DNA: TGTGCCTGGAGGAGTAGGGGGATAGGGATTAGCTCCTACAATGAGCAGTTCTTC
CDR3 protein: CAWRSRGIGISSYNEQFF

V gene: TRBV5-6
J gene: TRBJ1-6
clone size: once
D gene: NA
CDR3 DNA: TGTGCCAGCAGCTGGAGAGCAGGACAGACAATCTCCTATAATTCACCCCTCCACTTT
CDR3 protein: CASSWRAGQTISYNSPLHF

V gene: TRBV7-2
J gene: TRBJ2-1
clone size: NA
D gene: NA
CDR3 DNA: TGTGCCAGCAGCTTAGGGCTAGCGCTATACAATGAGCAGTTCTTC
CDR3 protein: CASSLGLALYNEQFF